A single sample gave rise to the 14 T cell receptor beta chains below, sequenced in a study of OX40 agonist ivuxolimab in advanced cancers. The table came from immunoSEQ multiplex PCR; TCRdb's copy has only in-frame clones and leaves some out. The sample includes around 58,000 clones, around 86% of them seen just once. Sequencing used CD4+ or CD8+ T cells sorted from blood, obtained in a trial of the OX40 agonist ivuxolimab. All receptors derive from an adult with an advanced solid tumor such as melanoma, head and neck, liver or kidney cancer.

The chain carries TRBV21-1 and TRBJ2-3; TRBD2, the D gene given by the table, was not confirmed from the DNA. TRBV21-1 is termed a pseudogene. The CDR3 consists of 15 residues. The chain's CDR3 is CASSNTSGGAGTQYF. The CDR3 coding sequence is TGTGCCAGCAGCAATACTAGCGGGGGGGCCGGTACGCAGTATTTT.

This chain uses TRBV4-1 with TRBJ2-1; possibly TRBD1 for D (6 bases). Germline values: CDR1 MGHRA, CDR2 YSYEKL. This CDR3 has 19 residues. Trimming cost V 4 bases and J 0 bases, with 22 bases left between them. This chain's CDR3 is CASSRERGSGRSSYNEQFF. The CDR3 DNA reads TGCGCCAGCAGCCGGGAGAGGGGGTCTGGACGGAGCTCCTACAATGAGCAGTTCTTC.

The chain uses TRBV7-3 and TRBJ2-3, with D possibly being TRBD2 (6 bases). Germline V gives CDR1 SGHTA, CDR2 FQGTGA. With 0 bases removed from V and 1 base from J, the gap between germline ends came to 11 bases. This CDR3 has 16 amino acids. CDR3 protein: CASSLTGGPRTDTQYF. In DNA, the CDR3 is TGTGCCAGCAGCTTAACGGGGGGACCTCGCACAGATACGCAGTATTTT.

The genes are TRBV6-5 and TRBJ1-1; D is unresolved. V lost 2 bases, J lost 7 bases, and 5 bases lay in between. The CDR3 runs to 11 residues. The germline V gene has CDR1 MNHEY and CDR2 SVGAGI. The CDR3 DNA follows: TGTGCCAGCAGTTACGCGGGTGAAGCTTTCTTT. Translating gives CASSYAGEAFF.

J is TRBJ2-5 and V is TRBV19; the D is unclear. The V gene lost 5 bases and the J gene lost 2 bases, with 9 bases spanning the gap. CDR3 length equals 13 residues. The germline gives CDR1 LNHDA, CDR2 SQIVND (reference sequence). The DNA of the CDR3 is TGTGCCAGTAGTCCGCCCAGGCAAGAGACCCAGTACTTC. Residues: CASSPPRQETQYF.

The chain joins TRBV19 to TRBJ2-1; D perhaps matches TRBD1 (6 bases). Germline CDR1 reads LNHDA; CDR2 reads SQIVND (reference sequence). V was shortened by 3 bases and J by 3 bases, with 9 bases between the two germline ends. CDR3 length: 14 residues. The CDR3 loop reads CASSIGQYYNEQFF. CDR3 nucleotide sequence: TGTGCCAGTAGTATTGGACAGTACTACAATGAGCAGTTCTTC.

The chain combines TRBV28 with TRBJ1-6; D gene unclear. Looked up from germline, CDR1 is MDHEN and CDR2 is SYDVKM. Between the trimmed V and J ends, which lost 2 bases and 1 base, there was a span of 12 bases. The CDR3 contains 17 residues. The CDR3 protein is CASSLRPGISYNSPLHF. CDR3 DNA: TGTGCCAGCAGTTTAAGACCGGGAATTTCCTATAATTCACCCCTCCACTTT.

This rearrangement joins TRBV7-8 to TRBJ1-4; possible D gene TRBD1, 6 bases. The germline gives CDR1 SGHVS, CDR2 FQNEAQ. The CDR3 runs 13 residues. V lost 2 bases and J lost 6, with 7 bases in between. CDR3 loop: CASSLTGYEKLFF. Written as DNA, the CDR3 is TGTGCCAGCAGCTTAACAGGGTATGAAAAACTGTTTTTT.

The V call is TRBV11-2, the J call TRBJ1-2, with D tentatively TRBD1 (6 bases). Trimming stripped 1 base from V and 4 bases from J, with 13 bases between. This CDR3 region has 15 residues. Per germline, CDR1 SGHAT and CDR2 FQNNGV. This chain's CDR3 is CASSLADSPSYGYTF. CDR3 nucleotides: TGTGCCAGCAGCTTAGCGGACAGTCCCAGCTATGGCTACACCTTC.

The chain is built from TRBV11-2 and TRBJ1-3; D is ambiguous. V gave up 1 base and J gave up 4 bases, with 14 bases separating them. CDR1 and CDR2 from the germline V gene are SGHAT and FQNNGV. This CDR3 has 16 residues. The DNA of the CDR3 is TGTGCCAGCAGCTTAGGGGCGGCCCTGGGAGGAAACACCATATATTTT. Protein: CASSLGAALGGNTIYF.

The CDR3 loop reads CASSTLPEETQYF. The CDR3 bases are TGTGCCAGCAGCACACTCCCCGAGGAGACCCAGTACTTC. The genes are TRBV7-9 and TRBJ2-5; D not resolved. The CDR3 runs to 13 residues. Germline assignment: CDR1 SEHNR and CDR2 FQNEAQ (reference sequence). Trimming shortened V by 5 bases and J by 5 bases, and 12 bases separated the two germline ends.

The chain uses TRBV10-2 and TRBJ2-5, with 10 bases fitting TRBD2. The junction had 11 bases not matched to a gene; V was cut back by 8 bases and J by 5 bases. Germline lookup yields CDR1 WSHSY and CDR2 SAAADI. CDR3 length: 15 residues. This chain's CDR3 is CASSGVAGGGETQYF. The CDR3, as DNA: TGCGCCAGCTCCGGGGTAGCGGGGGGCGGGGAGACCCAGTACTTC.

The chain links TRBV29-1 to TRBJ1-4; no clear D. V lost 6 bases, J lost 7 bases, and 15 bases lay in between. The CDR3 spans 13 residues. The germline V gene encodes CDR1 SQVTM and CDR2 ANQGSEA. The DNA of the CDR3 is TGCAGCGTCACCGACTACAGCTCTGAAAAACTGTTTTTT. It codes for CSVTDYSSEKLFF.

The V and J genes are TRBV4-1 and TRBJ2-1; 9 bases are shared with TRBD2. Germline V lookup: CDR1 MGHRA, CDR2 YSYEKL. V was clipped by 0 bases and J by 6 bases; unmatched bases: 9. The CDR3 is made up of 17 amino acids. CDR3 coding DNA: TGCGCCAGCAGCCAAGAAAGAGGCGGGGGGGGCCGCAATGAGCAGTTCTTC. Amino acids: CASSQERGGGGRNEQFF.